This T cell receptor beta chain was retrieved from a study of blood T cell repertoires in COVID-19. About the study: T cells, B-cell-depleted T cells, or PBMCs provided the cDNA or gDNA that served as material.

Trimming removed 3 bases at V and 0 bases at J, with 10 bases between. Germline V gives CDR1 SGDLS, CDR2 YYNGEE. This CDR3 contains 15 residues. Individuals drawn from around 24 US areas were roughly 18 to 95 years old. Cohort 3 donors counted as recovered after two negative PCRs, clearance, or resolved symptoms. TCRdb's copy holds only in-frame clones and misses some; the assay was immunoSEQ multiplex PCR. In the table there are roughly 250,000 clones, approximately 90% of which are singletons. The source is a woman aged 18-29 years who had recovered from COVID-19. V gene TRBV9 combines with J gene TRBJ2-1, with D perhaps TRBD1 (5 bases). The sequenced sample was PBMCs or T cells enriched from blood (not recorded which). CDR3 DNA sequence: TGTGCCAGCAGCGAGACAGAACGCTCCTACAATGAGCAGTTCTTC. Protein sequence: CASSETERSYNEQFF.